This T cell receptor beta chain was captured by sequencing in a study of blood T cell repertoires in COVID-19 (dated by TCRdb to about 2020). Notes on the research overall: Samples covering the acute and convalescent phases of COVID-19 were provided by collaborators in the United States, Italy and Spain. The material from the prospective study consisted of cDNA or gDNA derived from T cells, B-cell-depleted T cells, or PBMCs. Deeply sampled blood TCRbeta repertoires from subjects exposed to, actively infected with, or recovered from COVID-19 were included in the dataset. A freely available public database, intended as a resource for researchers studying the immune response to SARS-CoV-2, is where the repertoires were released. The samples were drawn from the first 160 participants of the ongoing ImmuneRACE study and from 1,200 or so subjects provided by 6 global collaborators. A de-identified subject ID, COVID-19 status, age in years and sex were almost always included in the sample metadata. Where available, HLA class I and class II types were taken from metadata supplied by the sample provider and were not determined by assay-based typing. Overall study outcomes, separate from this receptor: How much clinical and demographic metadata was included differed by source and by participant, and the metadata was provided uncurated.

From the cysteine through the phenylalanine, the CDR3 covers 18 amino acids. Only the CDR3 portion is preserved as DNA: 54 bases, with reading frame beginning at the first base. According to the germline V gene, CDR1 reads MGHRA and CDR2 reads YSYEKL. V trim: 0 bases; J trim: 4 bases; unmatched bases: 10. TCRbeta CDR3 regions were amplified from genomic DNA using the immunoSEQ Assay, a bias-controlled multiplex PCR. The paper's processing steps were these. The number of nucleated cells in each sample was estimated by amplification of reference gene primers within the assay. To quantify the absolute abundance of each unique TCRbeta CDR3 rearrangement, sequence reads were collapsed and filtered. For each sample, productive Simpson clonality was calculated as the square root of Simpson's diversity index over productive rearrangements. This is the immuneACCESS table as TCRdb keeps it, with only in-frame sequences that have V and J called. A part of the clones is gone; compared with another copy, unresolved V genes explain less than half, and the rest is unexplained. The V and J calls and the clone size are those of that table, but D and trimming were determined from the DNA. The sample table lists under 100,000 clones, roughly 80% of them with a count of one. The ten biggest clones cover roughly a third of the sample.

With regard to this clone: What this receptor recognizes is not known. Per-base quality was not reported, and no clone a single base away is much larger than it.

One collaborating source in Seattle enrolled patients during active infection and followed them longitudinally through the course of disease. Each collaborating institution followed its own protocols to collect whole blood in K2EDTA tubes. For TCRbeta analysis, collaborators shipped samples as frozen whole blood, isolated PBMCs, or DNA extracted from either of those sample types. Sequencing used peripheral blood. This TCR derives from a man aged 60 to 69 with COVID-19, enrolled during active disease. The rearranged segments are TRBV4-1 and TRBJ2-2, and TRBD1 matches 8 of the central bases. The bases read TGCGCCAGCAGCCAAGAGGTGTCCGGGACAGGCCTCACCGGGGAGCTGTTTTTT. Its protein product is CASSQEVSGTGLTGELFF.